Following are 22 T cell receptor beta chains from one sample sequenced in a study of regulatory T cells in long-lasting Graves disease. Time point noted: newly diagnosed GD, antithyroid drugs for less than 3 months. Generation of the TCR library employed RNA extracted from PBMCs. Construction of the TCR beta libraries employed iRepertoire HTBI primers in conjunction with Arm-PCR of CDR3 regions. TCRdb processed the multiplex PCR reads anew with MiXCR; each CDR3 protein has one entry. The sample consists of approximately 400,000 distinct CDR3 sequences, 15% of them appearing once. This sample was shared with a second study, whose subject was T cells in Graves' hyperthyroidism and ophthalmopathy.

This material consisted of peripheral blood mononuclear cells (PBMCs), taken at new diagnosis, from a patient treated with antithyroid drugs. The receptor set was obtained from a woman younger than 45 with Graves disease.

This clonotype was seen many times. CDR3 DNA: TGTGCCAGCACCAAACAGGGGTCGAACACTGAAGCTTTCTTT. It is translated as CASTKQGSNTEAFF. The chain is built from TRBV6-1 and TRBJ1-1, with TRBD1 matching over 7 bases. Germline CDR1 MNHNS, CDR2 SASEGT. The CDR3 is 14 amino acids. V lost 7 bases to trimming and J lost 1 base; unmatched junction nucleotides: 6.

This clonotype was observed at least ten times. This chain links TRBV24-1 with TRBJ1-4, with 10 bases lining up with TRBD1. The CDR3 contains 16 residues. Per germline, CDR1 KGHDR and CDR2 SFDVKD. V was pared by 3 bases and J by 7 bases, with 7 bases of the junction left unmatched. The CDR3 spells CATSDGSGTGAEKLFF. The CDR3 DNA sequence: TGTGCCACCAGTGATGGCTCCGGGACAGGGGCTGAAAAACTGTTTTTT.

The chain couples TRBV11-2 to TRBJ1-6, with D uncertain. The CDR3 consists of 17 residues. Germline-derived CDR1 and CDR2 are SGHAT and FQNNGV. Trimming left V 5 bases short and J 1 base short, with 15 bases between. DNA of the CDR3: TGTGCCAGCAGCCCCCGCCATGGCGATTCCTATAATTCACCCCTCCACTTT. Amino acids: CASSPRHGDSYNSPLHF.

V and J are TRBV27 and TRBJ2-2; no firm D call. This CDR3 comprises 15 residues. V lost 4 bases and J lost 4, with 13 bases in between. The germline CDR1 and CDR2 sequences are MNHEY and SMNVEV (reference sequence). This CDR3 reads CASSSMSHGTGELFF. CDR3 DNA: TGTGCCAGCAGTTCTATGAGCCATGGCACCGGGGAGCTGTTTTTT.

The sample holds many counts of this clonotype. This sequence joins TRBV2 and TRBJ2-1; 7 bases are a match to TRBD1. With the DNA end fitting TRBJ2-5 better, the J assignment may be wrong. CDR3 length: 13 residues. Per the germline V gene, CDR1 is SNHLY and CDR2 is FYNNEI. Here the CDR3 reads CASSNQGEETQYF. CDR3 nucleotides: TGTGCCAGCAGTAATCAGGGGGAGGAGACCCAGTACTTC.

The V call is TRBV30, the J call TRBJ2-1, with D possibly being TRBD2 (5 bases). The CDR3 runs 16 residues. V was shortened by 1 base and J by 2 bases, with 15 bases between the two germline ends. Looked up from germline, CDR1 is GTSNPN and CDR2 is SVGIG (reference sequence). In DNA, the CDR3 is TGTGCCTGGAGTGGGCTTAGCGAGAGGGCCTACAATGAGCAGTTCTTC. Translation: CAWSGLSERAYNEQFF.

This clonotype appeared many times. The chain combines TRBV3-1 with TRBJ2-7; D is perhaps TRBD2 (5 bases). Germline CDR1 LGHDT, CDR2 YNNKEL (reference sequence). V was shortened by 0 bases and J by 0 bases, with 15 bases between the two germline ends. The CDR3 totals 17 residues. The CDR3 nucleotides read TGTGCCAGCAGCCAAGATCTCGGGGATGAGGACTCCTACGAGCAGTACTTC. It encodes CASSQDLGDEDSYEQYF.

This clonotype was counted ten times or more. The chain has TRBV13 and TRBJ1-1, with a tentative D call TRBD1 (6 bases). The length of the CDR3 is 15 residues. Germline values: CDR1 PRHDT, CDR2 FYEKMQ (reference sequence). V lost 6 bases, J lost 1 base, and 15 bases lay in between. The CDR3 DNA reads as TGTGCCAGCAGAGGGGTTGGGACATCGAACACTGAAGCTTTCTTT. Amino acids: CASRGVGTSNTEAFF. Full variable domain (rest looked up from reference TRBV13 and TRBJ1-1): AAGVIQSPRHLIKEKRETATLKCYPIPRHDTVYWYQQGPGQDPQFLISFYEKMQSDKGSIPDRFSAQQFSDYHSELNMSSLELGDSALYFCASRGVGTSNTEAFFGQGTRLTVV.

J is TRBJ2-5 and V is TRBV27; TRBD1 aligns across 7 bases. Germline trimming cut 5 bases from V and 4 bases from J; bases unmatched to any gene: 4. CDR1 MNHEY and CDR2 SMNVEV come from the germline V gene (reference sequence). This CDR3 comprises 13 residues. CDR3 region: CASSRTGRETQYF. DNA for the CDR3: TGTGCCAGCAGTCGGACAGGCAGAGAGACCCAGTACTTC.

CDR3: CASGSLNEKLFF. CDR3 bases: TGTGCTTCAGGGAGCTTAAATGAAAAACTGTTTTTT. The V call is TRBV9, the J call TRBJ1-4; TRBD1 is a possible D gene (5 bases). Looked up from germline, CDR1 is SGDLS and CDR2 is YYNGEE. CDR3 size: 12 residues.

This clonotype was detected many times. V usage is TRBV3-1 and J usage is TRBJ1-4, with 8 positions matching TRBD1. After removal of 2 bases from V and 5 bases from J, the junction contained 7 bases not matched to a gene. The CDR3 covers 16 residues. CDR1 LGHDT and CDR2 YNNKEL come from the germline V gene (reference sequence). The CDR3 protein is CASSQPAGTGNEKLFF. In DNA, the CDR3 is TGTGCCAGCAGCCAACCCGCCGGGACAGGAAATGAAAAACTGTTTTTT. Filled out from reference TRBV3-1 and TRBJ1-4, the complete variable domain reads DTAVSQTPKYLVTQMGNDKSIKCEQNLGHDTMYWYKQDSKKFLKIMFSYNNKELIINETVPNRFSPKSPDKAHLNLHINSLELGDSAVYFCASSQPAGTGNEKLFFGSGTQLSVL.

The table lists this clonotype with many counts. The chain links TRBV20-1 to TRBJ2-1; TRBD1 matches at 7 bases. Germline assignment: CDR1 DFQATT and CDR2 SNEGSKA (reference sequence). V gave up 6 bases and J gave up 0 bases; unmatched junction bases: 8. The CDR3 totals 15 residues. In DNA, the CDR3 is TGCAGTGCCAGCGTACCAGGGGGCTCCTACAATGAGCAGTTCTTC. It is translated as CSASVPGGSYNEQFF.

This clonotype showed up just a few times. This chain connects TRBV30 to TRBJ2-3, with D perhaps TRBD1 (7 bases). Between the trimmed V and J ends, which lost 3 bases and 8 bases, there was a span of 18 bases. The CDR3 extends over 14 amino acids. Per germline, CDR1 GTSNPN and CDR2 SVGIG (reference sequence). CDR3 DNA sequence: TGTGCCTGGAGCCACAGGGGCGGGGCCGCTACGCAGTATTTT. Residues: CAWSHRGGAATQYF.

This clonotype was recorded only once. This chain links TRBV5-1 with TRBJ2-1; D unresolved. V dropped 0 bases and J dropped 0 bases, with 10 bases sitting between them. Germline CDR1 is SGHRS and CDR2 is YFSETQ. This CDR3 spans 16 amino acids. Here the CDR3 reads CASSLAGPSSYNEQFF. The DNA of the CDR3 is TGCGCCAGCAGCTTGGCCGGCCCAAGCTCCTACAATGAGCAGTTCTTC. Together with reference TRBV5-1 and TRBJ2-1, the CDR3 gives the full variable domain: KAGVTQTPRYLIKTRGQQVTLSCSPISGHRSVSWYQQTPGQGLQFLFEYFSETQRNKGNFPGRFSGRQFSNSRSEMNVSTLELGDSALYLCASSLAGPSSYNEQFFGPGTRLTVL.

This clonotype occurred a few times. This chain uses TRBV29-1 with TRBJ2-7; 8 nucleotides agree with TRBD2. The J segment lost 2 bases and the V segment lost 7 bases, leaving 13 bases of the junction unmatched. Germline V gene lookup returns CDR1 SQVTM and CDR2 ANQGSEA. The CDR3 runs to 15 residues. The CDR3 sequence: CSASEVAGTPYEQYF. CDR3 coding DNA: TGCAGCGCCTCCGAAGTAGCGGGAACCCCCTACGAGCAGTACTTC.

This clonotype was found many times. V usage is TRBV7-9 and J usage is TRBJ2-1; 8 nucleotides agree with TRBD1. Germline V lookup: CDR1 SEHNR, CDR2 FQNEAQ (reference sequence). Trimming at V came to 1 base and at J to 8 bases, leaving 13 bases not matched to a gene. The CDR3 consists of 17 residues. The CDR3 loop is CASSLGVAGTGLDEQFF. The CDR3 DNA reads TGTGCCAGCAGCTTAGGGGTTGCGGGGACAGGATTGGATGAGCAGTTCTTC. Variable domain in full (rest from reference TRBV7-9 and TRBJ2-1): DTGVSQNPRHKITKRGQNVTFRCDPISEHNRLYWYRQTLGQGPEFLTYFQNEAQLEKSRLLSDRFSAERPKGSFSTLEIQRTEQGDSAMYLCASSLGVAGTGLDEQFFGPGTRLTVL.

This clonotype has at least ten counts. The CDR3 is CASRGPDSYEQYF. CDR3 coding DNA: TGTGCCAGCCGGGGGCCAGATTCCTACGAGCAGTACTTC. The chain has TRBV2 and TRBJ2-7; tentatively, D is TRBD1 or TRBD2 (6 bases each). The length of the CDR3 is 13 residues. Trimming took 8 bases from V and 1 from J, leaving 12 bases between them. CDR1 and CDR2 (germline): SNHLY, FYNNEI.

For this clonotype: Just one base apart from a much larger clone, this may be a read error. The gene calls are TRBV6-2 or TRBV6-3 and TRBJ2-7; a weak D match, TRBD1 (5 bases). The CDR3 runs to 13 residues. Trimming stripped 7 bases from V and 2 bases from J, with 12 bases between. The germline CDR1 and CDR2 sequences are MNHEY and SVGEGT. The DNA for the CDR3 is TGTGCCAGCACACCAGGGTCCACCTACGAGCAGTACTTC. This gives the protein CASTPGSTYEQYF.

Regarding this clonotype: Given a much more abundant clone one base away, this may be a read error. The chain recombines TRBV12-3 or TRBV12-4 with TRBJ2-5; possibly TRBD1 or TRBD2 for D (6 bases each). The CDR3 covers 15 residues. Trimming stripped 5 bases from V and 11 bases from J, with 24 bases between. The DNA of the CDR3 is TGTGCCAGCAGTCCCGGGGGCGCCTTGGGGAAGGGGCAGTACTTC. Its translation is CASSPGGALGKGQYF.

In its sample, this clonotype was seen many times. The CDR3 spells CASGLGLAMKNEQFF. In DNA, the CDR3 is TGTGCTAGTGGTTTGGGTCTAGCGATGAAGAATGAGCAGTTCTTC. The chain couples TRBV12-5 to TRBJ2-1; D is possibly TRBD2 (6 bases). CDR1 is LGHNT and CDR2 is FRNRAP in the germline V gene. Between the trimmed V and J ends, which lost 1 base and 7 bases, there was a span of 14 bases. CDR3 size: 15 residues.

The table lists this clonotype with many counts. This chain uses TRBV7-3 with TRBJ2-5; 10 bases are a match to TRBD1. Germline assignment: CDR1 SGHTA and CDR2 FQGTGA. Trimming cost V 5 bases and J 5 bases; bases outside gene matches: 17. This CDR3 region has 18 residues. CDR3 nucleotide sequence: TGTGCCAGCAGCCGAGTCTCCATAGGGGACAGGGGCAAGGAGACCCAGTACTTC. Its protein is CASSRVSIGDRGKETQYF.

There are many counts of this clonotype. This chain uses TRBV20-1 with TRBJ2-2; D perhaps matches TRBD2 (5 bases). V lost 2 bases to trimming and J lost 4 bases, with 8 bases between them. Per the germline V gene, CDR1 is DFQATT and CDR2 is SNEGSKA (reference sequence). This CDR3 is 13 amino acids long. In DNA, the CDR3 is TGCAGTGCTAGAACGAGCGGCACCGGGGAGCTGTTTTTT. Its translation: CSARTSGTGELFF.